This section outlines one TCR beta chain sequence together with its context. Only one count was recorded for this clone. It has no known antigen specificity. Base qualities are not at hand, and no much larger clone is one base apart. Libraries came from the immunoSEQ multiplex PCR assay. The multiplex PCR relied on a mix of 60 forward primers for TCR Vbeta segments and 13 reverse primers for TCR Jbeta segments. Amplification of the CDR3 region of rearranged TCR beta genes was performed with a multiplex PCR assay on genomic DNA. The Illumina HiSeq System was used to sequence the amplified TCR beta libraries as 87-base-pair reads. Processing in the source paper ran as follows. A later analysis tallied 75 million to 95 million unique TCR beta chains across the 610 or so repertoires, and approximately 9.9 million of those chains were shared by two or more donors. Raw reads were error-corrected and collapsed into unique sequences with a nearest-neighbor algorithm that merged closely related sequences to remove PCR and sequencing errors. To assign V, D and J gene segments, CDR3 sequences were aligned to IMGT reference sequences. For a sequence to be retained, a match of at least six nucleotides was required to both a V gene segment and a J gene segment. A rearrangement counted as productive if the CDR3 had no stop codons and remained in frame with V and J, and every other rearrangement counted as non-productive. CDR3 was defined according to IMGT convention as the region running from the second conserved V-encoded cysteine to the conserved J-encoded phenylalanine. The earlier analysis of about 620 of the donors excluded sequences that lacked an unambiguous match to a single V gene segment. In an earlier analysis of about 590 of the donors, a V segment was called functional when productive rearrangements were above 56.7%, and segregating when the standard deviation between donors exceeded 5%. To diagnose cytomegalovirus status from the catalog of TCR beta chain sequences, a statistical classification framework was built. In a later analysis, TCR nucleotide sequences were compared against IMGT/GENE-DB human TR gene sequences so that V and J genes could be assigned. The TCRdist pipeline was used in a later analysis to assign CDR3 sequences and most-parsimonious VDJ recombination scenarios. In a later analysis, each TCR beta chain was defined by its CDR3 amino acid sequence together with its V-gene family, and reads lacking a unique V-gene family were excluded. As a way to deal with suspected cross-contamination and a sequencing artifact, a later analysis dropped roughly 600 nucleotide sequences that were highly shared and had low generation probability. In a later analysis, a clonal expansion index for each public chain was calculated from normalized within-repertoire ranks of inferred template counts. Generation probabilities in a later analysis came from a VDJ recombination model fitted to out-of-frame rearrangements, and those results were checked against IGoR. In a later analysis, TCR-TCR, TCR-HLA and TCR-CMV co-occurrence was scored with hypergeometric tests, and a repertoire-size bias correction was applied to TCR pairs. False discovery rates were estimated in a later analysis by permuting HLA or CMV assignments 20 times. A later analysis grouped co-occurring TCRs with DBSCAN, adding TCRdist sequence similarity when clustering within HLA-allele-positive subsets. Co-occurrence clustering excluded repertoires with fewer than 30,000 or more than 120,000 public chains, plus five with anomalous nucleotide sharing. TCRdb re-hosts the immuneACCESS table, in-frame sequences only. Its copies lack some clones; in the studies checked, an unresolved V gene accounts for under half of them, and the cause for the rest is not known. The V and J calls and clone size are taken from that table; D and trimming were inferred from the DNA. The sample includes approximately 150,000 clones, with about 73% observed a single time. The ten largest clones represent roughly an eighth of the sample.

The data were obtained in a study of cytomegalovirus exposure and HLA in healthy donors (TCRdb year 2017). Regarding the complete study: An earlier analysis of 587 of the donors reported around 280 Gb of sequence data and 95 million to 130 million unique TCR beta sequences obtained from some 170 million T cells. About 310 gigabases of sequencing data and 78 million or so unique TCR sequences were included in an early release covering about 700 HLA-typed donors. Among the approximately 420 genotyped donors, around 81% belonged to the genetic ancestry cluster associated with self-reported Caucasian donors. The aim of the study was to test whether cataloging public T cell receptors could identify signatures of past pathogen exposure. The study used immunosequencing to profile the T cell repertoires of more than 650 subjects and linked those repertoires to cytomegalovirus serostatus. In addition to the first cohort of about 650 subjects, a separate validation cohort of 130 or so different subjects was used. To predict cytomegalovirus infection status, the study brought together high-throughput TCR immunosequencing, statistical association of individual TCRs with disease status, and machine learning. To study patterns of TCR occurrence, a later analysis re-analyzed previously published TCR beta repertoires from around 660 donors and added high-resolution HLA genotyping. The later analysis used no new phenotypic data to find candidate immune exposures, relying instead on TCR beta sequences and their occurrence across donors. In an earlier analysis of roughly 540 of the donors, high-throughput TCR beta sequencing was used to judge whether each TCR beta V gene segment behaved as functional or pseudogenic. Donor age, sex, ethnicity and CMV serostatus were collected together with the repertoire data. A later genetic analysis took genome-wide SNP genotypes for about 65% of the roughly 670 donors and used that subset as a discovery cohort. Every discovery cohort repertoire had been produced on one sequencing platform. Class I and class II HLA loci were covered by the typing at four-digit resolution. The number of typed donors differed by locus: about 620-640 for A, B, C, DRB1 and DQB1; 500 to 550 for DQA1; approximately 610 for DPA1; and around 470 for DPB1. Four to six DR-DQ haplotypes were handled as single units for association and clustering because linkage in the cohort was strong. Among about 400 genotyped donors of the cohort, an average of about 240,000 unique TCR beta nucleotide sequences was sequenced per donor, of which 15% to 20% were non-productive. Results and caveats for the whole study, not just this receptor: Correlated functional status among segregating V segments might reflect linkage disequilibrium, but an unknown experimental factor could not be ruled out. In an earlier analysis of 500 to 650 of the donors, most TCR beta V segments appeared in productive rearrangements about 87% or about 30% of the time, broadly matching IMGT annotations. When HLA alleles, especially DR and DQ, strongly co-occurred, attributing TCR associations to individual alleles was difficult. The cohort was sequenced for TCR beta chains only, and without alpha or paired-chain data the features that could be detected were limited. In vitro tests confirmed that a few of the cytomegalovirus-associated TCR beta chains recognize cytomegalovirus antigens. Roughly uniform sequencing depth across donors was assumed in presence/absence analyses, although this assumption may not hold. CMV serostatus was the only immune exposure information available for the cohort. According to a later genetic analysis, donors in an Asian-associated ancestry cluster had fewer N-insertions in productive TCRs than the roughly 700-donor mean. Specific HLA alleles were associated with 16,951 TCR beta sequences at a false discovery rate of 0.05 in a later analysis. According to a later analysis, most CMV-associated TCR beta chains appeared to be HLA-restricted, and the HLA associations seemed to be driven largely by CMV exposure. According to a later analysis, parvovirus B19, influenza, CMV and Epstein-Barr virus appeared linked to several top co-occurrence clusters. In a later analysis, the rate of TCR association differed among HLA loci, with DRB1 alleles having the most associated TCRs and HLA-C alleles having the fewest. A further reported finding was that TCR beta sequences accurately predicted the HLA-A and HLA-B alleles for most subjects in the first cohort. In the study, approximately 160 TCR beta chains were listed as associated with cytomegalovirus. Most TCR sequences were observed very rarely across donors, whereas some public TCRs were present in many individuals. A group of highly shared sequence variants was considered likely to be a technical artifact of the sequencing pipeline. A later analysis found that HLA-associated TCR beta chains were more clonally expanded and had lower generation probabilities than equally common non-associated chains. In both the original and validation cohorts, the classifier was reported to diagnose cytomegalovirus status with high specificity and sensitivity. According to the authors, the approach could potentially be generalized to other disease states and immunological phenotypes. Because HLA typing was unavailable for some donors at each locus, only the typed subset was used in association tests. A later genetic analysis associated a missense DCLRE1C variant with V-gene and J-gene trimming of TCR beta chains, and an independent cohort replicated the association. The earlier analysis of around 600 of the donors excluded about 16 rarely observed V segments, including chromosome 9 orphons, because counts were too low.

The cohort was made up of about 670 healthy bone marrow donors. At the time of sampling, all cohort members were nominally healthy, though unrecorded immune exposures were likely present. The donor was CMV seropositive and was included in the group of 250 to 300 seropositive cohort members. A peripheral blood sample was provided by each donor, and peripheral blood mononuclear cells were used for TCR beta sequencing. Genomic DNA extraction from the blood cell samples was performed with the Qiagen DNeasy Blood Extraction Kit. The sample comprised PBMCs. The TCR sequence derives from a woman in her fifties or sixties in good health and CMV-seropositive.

The DNA sequence is as follows: TGTGCCATCGGGACAGGGAACACTGAAGCTTTCTTT. It is translated as CAIGTGNTEAFF. Recombination linked TRBV2 to TRBJ1-1; the junction holds 8 bases that match TRBD1. The germline V gene provides CDR1 SNHLY and CDR2 FYNNEI. The CDR3 sequence holds 12 residues, the cysteine and phenylalanine included. The CDR3 DNA has 36 bases and is translated from base 1. Ends trimmed: V by 10 bases, J by 1 base; bases unmatched to a gene: 2.